One and the same sample provided the 6 T cell receptor beta chains below, sequenced in a study of CD8 T cells in ankylosing spondylitis. TCRdb passed the 5' RACE reads through MiXCR, listing each CDR3 protein once. The profile shows about 160,000 distinct CDR3 sequences, approximately 44% of them singletons. Sequencing was done on a sample of synovial fluid, either unsorted or a sorted T cell fraction (not recorded which). These receptors were obtained from a male donor with ankylosing spondylitis.

The genes are TRBV6-5 and TRBJ1-2; a weak D match, TRBD1 (5 bases). Trimming took 6 bases from V and 8 from J, leaving 13 bases between them. Per germline, CDR1 MNHEY and CDR2 SVGAGI. The CDR3 covers 12 residues. In DNA, the CDR3 is TGTGCCAGCAGCCCTAGTGGGGGAGGCTACACCTTC. Translating gives CASSPSGGGYTF.

Judged by abundance, this clonotype is large. The J gene is TRBJ2-2, the V gene TRBV6-6; D not resolved. Germline V gives CDR1 MNHNY, CDR2 SVGAGI (reference sequence). V was clipped by 2 bases and J by 0 bases, with 1 base between them. The CDR3 extends over 13 amino acids. DNA for the CDR3: TGTGCCAGCAGTTACACGAACACCGGGGAGCTGTTTTTT. This encodes CASSYTNTGELFF.

This clonotype was found a few times. The V and J genes are TRBV9 and TRBJ2-5; tentative D call: TRBD1 (6 bases). The CDR3 covers 15 residues. V lost 0 bases and J lost 9, with 18 bases in between. Per the germline V gene, CDR1 is SGDLS and CDR2 is YYNGEE. Here the CDR3 reads CASSVGRGFVSAQYF. The CDR3 nucleotides are TGTGCCAGCAGCGTAGGCAGGGGATTCGTATCGGCCCAGTACTTC.

The chain joins TRBV5-1 to TRBJ1-2; D might be TRBD1 (6 bases). CDR3 size: 13 residues. Germline V CDR1 and CDR2: SGHRS, YFSETQ. Trimming cost V 6 bases and J 7 bases, with 16 bases left between them. The CDR3 region has the DNA TGCGCCAGCACCCCTCGGGGCAGGGGTGGCTACACCTTC. Translated: CASTPRGRGGYTF.

The chain employs TRBV5-1 and TRBJ2-7, with 10 positions matching TRBD1. Germline V gene lookup returns CDR1 SGHRS and CDR2 YFSETQ. V lost 5 bases, J lost 2 bases, and 7 bases stayed unmatched. This CDR3 spans 15 amino acids. The CDR3 protein is CASRLWGQGTYEQYF. CDR3 nucleotides: TGCGCCAGCAGGCTTTGGGGACAGGGGACCTACGAGCAGTACTTC.

The chain links TRBV15 to TRBJ2-7; no reliable D call. The germline V gene encodes CDR1 LNHNV and CDR2 YYDKDF (reference sequence). The V gene lost 0 bases and the J gene lost 2 bases, with 14 bases spanning the gap. This CDR3 spans 16 amino acids. The DNA for the CDR3 is TGTGCCACCAGCAGAGATCTGGGCAGGTGCACCTACGAGCAGTACTTC. As protein: CATSRDLGRCTYEQYF.